This T cell receptor beta chain was captured by sequencing in a study of T-cell memory formation after mild COVID-19. Study results and limitations: Contracting clones from day 15 to 85 had balanced CD4/CD8; later expanders favoured CD4+. Among clones peaking at day 37 in the second wave, SARS-CoV-2 specificity remained unconfirmed. CD4+ contracting clones were mainly CM and EM; CD8+ ones, EMRA.

This clonotype was observed once. The antigen is not known. Germline V gene lookup returns CDR1 ENHRY and CDR2 SYGVKD. This CDR3 has 13 residues. Trimming cost V 2 bases and J 0 bases, with 5 bases left between them. 5'RACE with constant-segment primers built TCRalpha and TCRbeta cDNA libraries with UMIs. TCRdb independently ran MiXCR on the 5' RACE reads; one entry per CDR3 protein. The sample lists roughly 200,000 distinct CDR3 sequences, 16% occurring once. The chain is built from TRBV10-3 and TRBJ2-7; D gene uncertain. Sequencing was done on a sample of PBMCs or a T cell subset sorted from them (not recorded which). This receptor was obtained from an adult woman who had mild COVID-19 (a few samples of this study predate the infection). Cell type and time point are not known. The CDR3: CAISEGGSYEQYF. The CDR3 region has the DNA TGTGCCATCAGTGAGGGCGGCTCCTACGAGCAGTACTTC.